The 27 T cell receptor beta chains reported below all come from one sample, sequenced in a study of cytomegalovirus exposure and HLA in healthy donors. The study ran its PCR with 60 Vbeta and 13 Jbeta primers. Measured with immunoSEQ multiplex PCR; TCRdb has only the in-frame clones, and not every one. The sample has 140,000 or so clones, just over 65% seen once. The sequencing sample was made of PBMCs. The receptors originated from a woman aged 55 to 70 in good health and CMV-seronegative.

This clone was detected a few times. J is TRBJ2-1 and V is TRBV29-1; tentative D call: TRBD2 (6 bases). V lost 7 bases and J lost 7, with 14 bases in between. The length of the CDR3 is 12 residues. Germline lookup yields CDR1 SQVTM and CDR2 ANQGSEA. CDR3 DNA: TGCAGCGCCCGTAGACTAGTTAATGAGCAGTTCTTC. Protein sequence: CSARRLVNEQFF.

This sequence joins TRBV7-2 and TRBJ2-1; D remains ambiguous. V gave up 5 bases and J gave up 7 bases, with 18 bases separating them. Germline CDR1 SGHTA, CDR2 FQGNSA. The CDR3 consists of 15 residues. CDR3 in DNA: TGTGCCAGCAGCCGTTCGGGTCCGTCTCGAAATGAGCAGTTCTTC. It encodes CASSRSGPSRNEQFF.

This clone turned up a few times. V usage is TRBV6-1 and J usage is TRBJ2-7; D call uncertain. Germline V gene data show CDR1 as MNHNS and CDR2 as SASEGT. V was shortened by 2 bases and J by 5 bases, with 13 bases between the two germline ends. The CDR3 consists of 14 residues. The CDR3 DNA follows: TGTGCCAGCAGTGAATCCGTCAGGATACACGAGCAGTACTTC. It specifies CASSESVRIHEQYF.

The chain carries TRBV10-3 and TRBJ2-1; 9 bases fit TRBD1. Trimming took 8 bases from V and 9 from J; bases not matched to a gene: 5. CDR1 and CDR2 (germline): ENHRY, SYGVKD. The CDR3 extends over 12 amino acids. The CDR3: CAIWTGAGEQFF. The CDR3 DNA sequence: TGTGCCATCTGGACAGGGGCGGGTGAGCAGTTCTTC.

This chain's CDR3 is CASRSGGRGNTIYF. CDR3 DNA: TGTGCCAGCAGATCAGGGGGGAGAGGAAACACCATATATTTT. The chain joins TRBV2 to TRBJ1-3, with 7 bases aligning to TRBD1. CDR1 and CDR2 (germline): SNHLY, FYNNEI. The V and J ends lost 6 bases and 4 bases, in that order; junction bases with no gene match: 6. This CDR3 is 14 amino acids long.

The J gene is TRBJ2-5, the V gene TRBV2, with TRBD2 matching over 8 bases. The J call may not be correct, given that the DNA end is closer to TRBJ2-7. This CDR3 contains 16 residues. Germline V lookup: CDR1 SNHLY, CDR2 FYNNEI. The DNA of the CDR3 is TGTGCCAGCAGTAAGAGGCGGGAGGCAACGCGGGGCGAGCAGTACTTC. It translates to CASSKRREATRGEQYF.

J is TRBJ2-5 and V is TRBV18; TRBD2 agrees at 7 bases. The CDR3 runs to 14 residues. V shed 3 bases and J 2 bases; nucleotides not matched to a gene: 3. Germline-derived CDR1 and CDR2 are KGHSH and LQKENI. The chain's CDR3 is CASSPQGGQETQYF. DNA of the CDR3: TGTGCCAGCTCACCGCAGGGAGGGCAAGAGACCCAGTACTTC.

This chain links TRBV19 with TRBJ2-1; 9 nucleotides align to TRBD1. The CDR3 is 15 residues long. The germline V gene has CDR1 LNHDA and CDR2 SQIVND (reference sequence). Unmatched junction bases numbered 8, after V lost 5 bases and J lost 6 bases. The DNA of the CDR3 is TGTGCCAGTAGTGGGGGGGACAGGGAATCCAATGAGCAGTTCTTC. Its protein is CASSGGDRESNEQFF. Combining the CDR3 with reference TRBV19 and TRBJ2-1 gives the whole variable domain DGGITQSPKYLFRKEGQNVTLSCEQNLNHDAMYWYRQDPGQGLRLIYYSQIVNDFQKGDIAEGYSVSREKKESFPLTVTSAQKNPTAFYLCASSGGDRESNEQFFGPGTRLTVL.

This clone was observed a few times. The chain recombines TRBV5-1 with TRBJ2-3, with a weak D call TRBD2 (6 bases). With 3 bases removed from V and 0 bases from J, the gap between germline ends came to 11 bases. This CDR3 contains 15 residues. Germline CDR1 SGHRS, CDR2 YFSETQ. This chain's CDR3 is CASSSNLASTDTQYF. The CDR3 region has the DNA TGCGCCAGCAGCTCCAATCTAGCGAGCACAGATACGCAGTATTTT.

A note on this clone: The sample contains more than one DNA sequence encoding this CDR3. Here the CDR3 reads CASSPSGGTDTQYF. In DNA form, the CDR3 reads TGTGCCAGCAGCCCAAGCGGCGGCACAGATACGCAGTATTTT. V gene TRBV7-2 combines with J gene TRBJ2-3; perhaps TRBD2 as D (5 bases). Trimming cost V 5 bases and J 1 base, with 10 bases left between them. Germline V gene data show CDR1 as SGHTA and CDR2 as FQGNSA. The CDR3 totals 14 residues. The full variable domain, in which reference TRBV7-2 and TRBJ2-3 provide the parts outside the CDR3, is GAGVSQSPSNKVTEKGKDVELRCDPISGHTALYWYRQSLGQGLEFLIYFQGNSAPDKSGLPSDRFSAERTGGSVSTLTIQRTQQEDSAVYLCASSPSGGTDTQYFGPGTRLTVL.

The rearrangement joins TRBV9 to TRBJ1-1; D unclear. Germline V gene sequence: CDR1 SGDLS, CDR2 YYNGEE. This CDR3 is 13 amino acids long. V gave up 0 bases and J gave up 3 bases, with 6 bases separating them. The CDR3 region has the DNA TGTGCCAGCAGCGTAGATTCATACACTGAAGCTTTCTTT. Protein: CASSVDSYTEAFF. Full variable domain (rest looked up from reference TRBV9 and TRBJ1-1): DSGVTQTPKHLITATGQRVTLRCSPRSGDLSVYWYQQSLDQGLQFLIQYYNGEERAKGNILERFSAQQFPDLHSELNLSSLELGDSALYFCASSVDSYTEAFFGQGTRLTVV.

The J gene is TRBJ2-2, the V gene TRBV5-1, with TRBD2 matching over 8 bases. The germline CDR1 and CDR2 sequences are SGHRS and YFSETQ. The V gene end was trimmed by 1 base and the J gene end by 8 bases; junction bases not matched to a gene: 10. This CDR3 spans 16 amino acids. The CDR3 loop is CASSLFAGGSVGELFF. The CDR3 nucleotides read TGCGCCAGCAGCTTGTTCGCGGGAGGATCGGTGGGGGAGCTGTTTTTT. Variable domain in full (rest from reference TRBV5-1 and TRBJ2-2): KAGVTQTPRYLIKTRGQQVTLSCSPISGHRSVSWYQQTPGQGLQFLFEYFSETQRNKGNFPGRFSGRQFSNSRSEMNVSTLELGDSALYLCASSLFAGGSVGELFFGEGSRLTVL.

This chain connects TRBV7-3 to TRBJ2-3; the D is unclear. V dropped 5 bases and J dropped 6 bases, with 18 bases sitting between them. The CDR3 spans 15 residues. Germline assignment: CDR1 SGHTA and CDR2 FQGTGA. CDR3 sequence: CASSLDVFDSDTQYF. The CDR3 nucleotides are TGTGCCAGCAGCCTAGACGTTTTTGACTCCGATACGCAGTATTTT.

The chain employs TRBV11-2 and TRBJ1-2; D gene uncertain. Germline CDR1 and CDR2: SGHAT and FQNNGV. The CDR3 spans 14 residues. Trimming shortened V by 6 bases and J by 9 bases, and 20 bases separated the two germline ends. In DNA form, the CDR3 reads TGTGCCAGCAGTTATGTTTCAAACCTCGGGAGCTACACCTTC. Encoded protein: CASSYVSNLGSYTF.

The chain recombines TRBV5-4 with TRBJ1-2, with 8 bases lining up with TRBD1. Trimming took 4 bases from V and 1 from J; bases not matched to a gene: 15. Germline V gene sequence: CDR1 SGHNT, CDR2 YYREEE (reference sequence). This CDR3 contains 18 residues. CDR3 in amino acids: CASSRPDRGARRNYGYTF. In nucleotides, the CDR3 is TGTGCCAGCAGCCGACCCGACAGGGGCGCGAGGCGTAACTATGGCTACACCTTC.

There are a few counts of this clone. In nucleotides, the CDR3 is TGTGCCAGCAGTGAAAGGGGGACTAGCGGCTACGAGCAGTACTTC. Protein product: CASSERGTSGYEQYF. The gene calls are TRBV6-1 and TRBJ2-7; TRBD2 agrees at 11 bases. CDR3 length equals 15 residues. Trimming took 2 bases from V and 3 from J; bases not matched to a gene: 3. Germline V gene sequence: CDR1 MNHNS, CDR2 SASEGT.

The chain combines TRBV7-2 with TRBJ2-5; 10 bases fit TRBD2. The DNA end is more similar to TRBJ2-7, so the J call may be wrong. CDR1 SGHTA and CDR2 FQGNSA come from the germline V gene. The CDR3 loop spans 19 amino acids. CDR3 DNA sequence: TGTGCCAGCAGCTTAGTGGGGCTAGCGGGGGCGGGGTCCGCCTACGAGCAGTACTTC. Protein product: CASSLVGLAGAGSAYEQYF.

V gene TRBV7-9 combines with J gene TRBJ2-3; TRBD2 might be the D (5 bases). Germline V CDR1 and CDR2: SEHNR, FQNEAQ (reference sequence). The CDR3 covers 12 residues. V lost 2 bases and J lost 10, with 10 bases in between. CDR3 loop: CASSLTSDSQYF. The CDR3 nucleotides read TGTGCCAGCAGCTTAACTAGTGATTCGCAGTATTTT.

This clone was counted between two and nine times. Here the CDR3 reads CASSYSGTETRLRFF. As DNA, the CDR3 is TGTGCCAGCAGTTACTCGGGGACGGAGACTAGATTGCGGTTCTTC. This sequence joins TRBV6-6 and TRBJ2-1; D possibly corresponds to TRBD2 (6 bases). The ends were cut back, 0 bases at V and 15 bases at J, with 21 bases in the middle. The CDR3 has 15 residues. The germline CDR1 and CDR2 sequences are MNHNY and SVGAGI (reference sequence).

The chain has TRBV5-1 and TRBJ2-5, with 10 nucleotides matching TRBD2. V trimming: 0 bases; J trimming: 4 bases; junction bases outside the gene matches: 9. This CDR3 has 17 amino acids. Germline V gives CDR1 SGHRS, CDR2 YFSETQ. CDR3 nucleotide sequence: TGCGCCAGCAGCTTGGGGACTAGCGGCCCCCTGTCAGAGACCCAGTACTTC. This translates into CASSLGTSGPLSETQYF. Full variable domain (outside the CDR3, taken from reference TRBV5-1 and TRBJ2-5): KAGVTQTPRYLIKTRGQQVTLSCSPISGHRSVSWYQQTPGQGLQFLFEYFSETQRNKGNFPGRFSGRQFSNSRSEMNVSTLELGDSALYLCASSLGTSGPLSETQYFGPGTRLLVL.

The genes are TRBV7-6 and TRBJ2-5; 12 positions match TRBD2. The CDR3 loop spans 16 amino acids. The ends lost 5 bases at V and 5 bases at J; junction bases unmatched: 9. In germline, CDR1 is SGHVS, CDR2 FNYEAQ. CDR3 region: CASSPASGGASETQYF. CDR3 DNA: TGTGCCAGCAGCCCCGCTAGCGGGGGGGCAAGTGAGACCCAGTACTTC. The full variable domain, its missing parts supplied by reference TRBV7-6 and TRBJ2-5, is GAGVSQSPRYKVTKRGQDVALRCDPISGHVSLYWYRQALGQGPEFLTYFNYEAQQDKSGLPNDRFSAERPEGSISTLTIQRTEQRDSAMYRCASSPASGGASETQYFGPGTRLLVL.

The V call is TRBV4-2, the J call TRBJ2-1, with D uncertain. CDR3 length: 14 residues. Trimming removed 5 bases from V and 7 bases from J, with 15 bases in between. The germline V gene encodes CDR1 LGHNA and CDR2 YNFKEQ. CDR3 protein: CASSLRGLMNEQFF. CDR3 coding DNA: TGTGCCAGCAGCTTGCGTGGTCTTATGAATGAGCAGTTCTTC.

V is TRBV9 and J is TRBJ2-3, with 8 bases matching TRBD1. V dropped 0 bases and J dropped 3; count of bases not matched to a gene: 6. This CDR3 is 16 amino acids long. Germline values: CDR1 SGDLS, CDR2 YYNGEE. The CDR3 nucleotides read TGTGCCAGCAGCGTAGCTGGACAGGGATGGACAGATACGCAGTATTTT. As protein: CASSVAGQGWTDTQYF.

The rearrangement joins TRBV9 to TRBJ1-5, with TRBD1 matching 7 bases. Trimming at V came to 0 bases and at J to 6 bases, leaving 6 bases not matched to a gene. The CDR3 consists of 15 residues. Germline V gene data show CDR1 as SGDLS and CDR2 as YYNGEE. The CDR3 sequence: CASSVGQGQGQPQHF. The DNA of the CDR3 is TGTGCCAGCAGCGTAGGACAGGGCCAGGGTCAGCCCCAGCATTTT.

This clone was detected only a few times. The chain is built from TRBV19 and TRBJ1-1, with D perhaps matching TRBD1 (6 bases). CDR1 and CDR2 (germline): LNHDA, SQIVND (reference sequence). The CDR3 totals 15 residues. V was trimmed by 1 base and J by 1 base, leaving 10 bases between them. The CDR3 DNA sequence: TGTGCCAGTAGTATAGGTACAGGGTCGAACACTGAAGCTTTCTTT. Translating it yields CASSIGTGSNTEAFF.

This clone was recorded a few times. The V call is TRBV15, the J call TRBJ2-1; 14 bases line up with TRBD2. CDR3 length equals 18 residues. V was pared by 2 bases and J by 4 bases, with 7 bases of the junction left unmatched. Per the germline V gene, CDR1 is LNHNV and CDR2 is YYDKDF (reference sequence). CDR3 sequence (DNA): TGTGCCACCAGCAGATCCGTAGGACTAGCGGGGGGTTACAATGAGCAGTTCTTC. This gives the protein CATSRSVGLAGGYNEQFF.

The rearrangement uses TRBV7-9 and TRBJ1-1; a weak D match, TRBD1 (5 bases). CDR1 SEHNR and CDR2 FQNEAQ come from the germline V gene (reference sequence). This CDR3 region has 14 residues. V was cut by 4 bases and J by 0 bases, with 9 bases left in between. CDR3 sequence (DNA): TGTGCCAGCAGCTCCCTAGGGGTGAACACTGAAGCTTTCTTT. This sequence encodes CASSSLGVNTEAFF.